This is a list of T cell receptor beta chains from one sample in a study of CD8 T cells in ankylosing spondylitis. From the 5' RACE reads, TCRdb called clonotypes with MiXCR, one entry per CDR3 protein. The sample lists around 140,000 distinct CDR3 sequences, 10% to 12% seen once, with roughly 4% in the top ten. The sequenced sample consisted of blood, either unsorted or a sorted T cell fraction (not recorded which). The source of these receptors is a female donor with ankylosing spondylitis or in good health (not recorded which). Each CDR3 is given without its conserved first and last residue. Each record gives: V gene, CDR3 protein.

TRBV12-3/TRBV12-4 ASTSYTEAF
TRBV20-1 SATHLLARGFHYEQY
TRBV7-2 ASSLRLAGYTQY
TRBV27 ASSIPLAGVLHEQF
TRBV10-3 ATRSRGNAYTQY
TRBV7-9 ASSLVRDTQY
TRBV24-1 ATSDSQGIQPQH
TRBV7-8 ASSLSGQHVEAF
TRBV4-1 ASTSLGVNTEAF
TRBV7-2 ASSLTGAPGNTIY
TRBV19 ASSILPSYSVHNEQF
TRBV4-1 ASSLGAGQNTEAF
TRBV11-1 ASSFRGGGEAF
TRBV6-5 ASSYVGGRYNNEQF
TRBV14 ASSQGGTEAF
TRBV6-1 ASSPGQKYTEAF
TRBV7-2 ASSYGGGRGNEQF
TRBV12-3/TRBV12-4 ASSPGQNTAKNIQY
TRBV6-5 ATNPSGPYNEQL
TRBV28 ASSGGTPYSNQPQH
TRBV12-3/TRBV12-4 ASSFGQAVLY
TRBV5-1 ASSFQGSTWELF
TRBV5-1 ASSFADLNTEAF
TRBV18 ASSPPIAKNNEQF
TRBV12-3/TRBV12-4 ASSLLVGGETQY
TRBV21-1 ASSKTAGGAIGNQPQH
TRBV6-1 ASRDRGGSPLH
TRBV24-1 ATSAALSGGYT
TRBV7-8 ASSLSRSWGELF
TRBV28 ASSSTPTGPGGYT
TRBV29-1 SVHDGWSSTDTQY